This TCR beta chain emerged from a study of shared clonotypes between healthy human individuals. Without sorting, samples used approximately 99 million PBMCs for genomic DNA. The CDR3 runs to 13 residues. Germline V gene lookup returns CDR1 SGHTA and CDR2 FQGTGA. Trimming took 5 bases from V and 6 from J, leaving 11 bases between them. Unsorted PBMC samples were amplified in replicate PCRs containing 250 to 350 ng DNA, some 30,000 T cell genomes. Unsorted PBMC DNA went through sequencing on ten immunoSEQ deep assay plates. Sequencing used immunoSEQ multiplex PCR; TCRdb keeps in-frame clones, though not all of them. The sample shows approximately 500,000 clones, 81% of them seen only once. A word on this clone: Its antigen is currently unknown.

Whole-study findings and limits: Limited genetic and exposure-history diversity came from having few donors.

This chain joins TRBV7-3 and TRBJ2-1, with D uncertain. The material sequenced was PBMCs. This clonotype was obtained from a woman aged 40-49 years in good health. Some clones in this sample may be carry-over from other donors' samples. CDR3 protein: CASSPGPSNEQFF. The CDR3 bases are TGTGCCAGCAGCCCTGGACCGTCCAATGAGCAGTTCTTC.